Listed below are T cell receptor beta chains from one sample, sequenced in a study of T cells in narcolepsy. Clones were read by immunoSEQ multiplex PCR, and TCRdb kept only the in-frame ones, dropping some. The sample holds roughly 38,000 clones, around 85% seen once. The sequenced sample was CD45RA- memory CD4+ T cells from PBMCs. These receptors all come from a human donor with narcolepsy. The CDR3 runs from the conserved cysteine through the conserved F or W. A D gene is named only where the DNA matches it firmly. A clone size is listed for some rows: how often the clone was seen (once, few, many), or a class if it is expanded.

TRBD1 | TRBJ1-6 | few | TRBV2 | TGTGCCAGCCGCTACGCGACAGGGTTGACTTCACCCCTCCACTTT | CASRYATGLTSPLHF
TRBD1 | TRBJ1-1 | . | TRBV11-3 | TGTGCCAGCAGCCCCAGGGACAGGTCTAACACTGAAGCTTTCTTT | CASSPRDRSNTEAFF
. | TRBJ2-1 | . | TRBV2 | TGTGCCAGCAGGTCGGGGGCTTACAATGAGCAGTTCTTC | CASRSGAYNEQFF
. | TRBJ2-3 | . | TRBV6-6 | TGTGCCAGCAGTTATAGCTATACGCAGTATTTT | CASSYSYTQYF
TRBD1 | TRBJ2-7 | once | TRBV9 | TGTGCCAGCAGCCCAGGACAGGGGTATTACGAGCAGTACTTC | CASSPGQGYYEQYF
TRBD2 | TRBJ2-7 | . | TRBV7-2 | TGTGCCAGCAGCTTAGGGGTCCGAGCGGGGGGGCCTGACGAGCAGTACTTC | CASSLGVRAGGPDEQYF
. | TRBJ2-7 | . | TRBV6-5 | TGTGCCAGCAGTTACGGGAACACCTACGAGCAGTACTTC | CASSYGNTYEQYF
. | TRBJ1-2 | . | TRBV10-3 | TGTGCCATCAGTGATCAGGGACGGTCGCTGGGCAACTATGGCTACACCTTC | CAISDQGRSLGNYGYTF
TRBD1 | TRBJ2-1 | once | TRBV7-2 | TGTGCCAGCAGCGGCCGGGACAGGGGATTCGGTGAGCAGTTCTTC | CASSGRDRGFGEQFF
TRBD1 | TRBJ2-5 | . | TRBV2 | TGTGCCAGCCCCGAGGATAGGGGGCGGCGAGAGACCCAGTACTTC | CASPEDRGRRETQYF
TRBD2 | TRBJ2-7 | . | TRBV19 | TGTGCCAGCAAAACCCGGGGGGCCTACGAGCAGTACTTC | CASKTRGAYEQYF
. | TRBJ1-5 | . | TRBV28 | TGTGCCAGCAGTTTAGCAGGGTATCAGCCCCAGCATTTT | CASSLAGYQPQHF
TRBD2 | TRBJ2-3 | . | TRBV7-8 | TGTGCCAGCAGCTTACCGGGACTAGCGGGATTGGATACGCAGTATTTT | CASSLPGLAGLDTQYF
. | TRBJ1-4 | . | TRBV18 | TGTGCCAGCTCACGATTGTCTCCGGGACATACTGAAAAACTGTTTTTT | CASSRLSPGHTEKLFF
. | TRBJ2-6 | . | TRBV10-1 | TGCGCCAGCAGTCGTTCTGGGGCCAACGTCCTGACTTTC | CASSRSGANVLTF
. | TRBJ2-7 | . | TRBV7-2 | TGTGCCAGCAGCTTACAGGAGGCCGTGCAGTACTTC | CASSLQEAVQYF
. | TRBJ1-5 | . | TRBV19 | TGTGCCTGGACGGGGTCCCCAAGTCAGCCCCAGCATTTT | CAWTGSPSQPQHF
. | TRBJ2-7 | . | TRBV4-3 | TGCGCCAGCAGCCAAGGGGACAAAGGTTCCTACGAGCAGTACTTC | CASSQGDKGSYEQYF
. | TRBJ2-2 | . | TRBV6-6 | TGTGCCAGCAGCTTACCCAGGGTGGCCGGGGAGCTGTTTTTT | CASSLPRVAGELFF
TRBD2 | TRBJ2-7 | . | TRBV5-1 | TGCGCCAGCAGCTTGGCTAGCGGCCCCTACGAGCAGTACTTC | CASSLASGPYEQYF
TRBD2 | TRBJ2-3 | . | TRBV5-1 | TGCGCCAGCAGCAGAGCGCTAGCGGGGGGCACAGATACGCAGTATTTT | CASSRALAGGTDTQYF
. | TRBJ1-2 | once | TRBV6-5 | TGTGCCAGCAGTTACGAGGGAAGCTATGGCTACACCTTC | CASSYEGSYGYTF
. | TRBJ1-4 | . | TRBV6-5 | TGTGCCAGCAGTTACCCCGGGGGGGAAAAACTGTTTTTT | CASSYPGGEKLFF
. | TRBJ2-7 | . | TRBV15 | TGTGCCACCAGCAGAGATCGCAGTGCCTACGAGCAGTACTTC | CATSRDRSAYEQYF
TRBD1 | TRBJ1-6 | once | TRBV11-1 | TGTGCCAGCAGCATCAGGACAGGGAGTTCACCCCTCCACTTT | CASSIRTGSSPLHF
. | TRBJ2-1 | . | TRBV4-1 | TGCGCCAGCAGCCGCAGGGAGGGGGCCTATGAGCAGTTCTTC | CASSRREGAYEQFF
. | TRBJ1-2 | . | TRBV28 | TGTGCCAGCAGTTCTTACGACAGGCTACGCGGCTACACCTTC | CASSSYDRLRGYTF
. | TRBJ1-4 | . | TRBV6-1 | TGTGCCAGCAGCCCCTCACGTGGGGCTAATGAAAAACTGTTTTTT | CASSPSRGANEKLFF
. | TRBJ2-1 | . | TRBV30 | TGTGCCTGGAGTGTACCCCCGGGACAATACAATGAGCAGTTCTTC | CAWSVPPGQYNEQFF
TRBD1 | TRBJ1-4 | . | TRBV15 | TGTGCCACCAGCGGGTATCGGACAGGGACTAATGAAAAACTGTTTTTT | CATSGYRTGTNEKLFF
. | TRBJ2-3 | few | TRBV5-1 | TGCGCCAGCAGCCGGGACGGCGGAAACGGCGGTACGCAGTATTTT | CASSRDGGNGGTQYF
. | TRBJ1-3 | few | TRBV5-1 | TGCGCCAGCAGTCCGGGGGGTATTGGAAACACCATATATTTT | CASSPGGIGNTIYF
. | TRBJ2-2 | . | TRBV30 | TGTGCCTGGAGTGTCGCGGGGACCACCGGGGAGCTGTTTTTT | CAWSVAGTTGELFF
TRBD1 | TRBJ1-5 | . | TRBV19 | TGTGCCAGTAGTCCCGAGACAGGGCTCATCAATCAGCCCCAGCATTTT | CASSPETGLINQPQHF
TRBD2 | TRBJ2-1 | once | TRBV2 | TGTGCCAGCAGTGAGGGGCTAGCGGGGGGACTATCTAGTGAGCAGTTCTTC | CASSEGLAGGLSSEQFF
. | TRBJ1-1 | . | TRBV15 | TGTACCACCAGCAGAGAAGGTCTAATGAACACTGAAGCTTTCTTT | CTTSREGLMNTEAFF
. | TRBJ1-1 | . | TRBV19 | TGTGCCAGTAGTATCTCCAGCAGGAAGAACACTGAAGCTTTCTTT | CASSISSRKNTEAFF
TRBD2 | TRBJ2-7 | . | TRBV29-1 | TGCAGCGTGAAAGCGGGGGTGAGCCACGAGCAGTACTTC | CSVKAGVSHEQYF
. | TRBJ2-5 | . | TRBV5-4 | TGTGCCAGCAGCTTCAAGGGACGGGAAGAGACCCAGTACTTC | CASSFKGREETQYF
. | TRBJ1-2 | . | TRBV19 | TGTGCCAGTAGTATAGGGCGGCAGAACTATGGCTACACCTTC | CASSIGRQNYGYTF